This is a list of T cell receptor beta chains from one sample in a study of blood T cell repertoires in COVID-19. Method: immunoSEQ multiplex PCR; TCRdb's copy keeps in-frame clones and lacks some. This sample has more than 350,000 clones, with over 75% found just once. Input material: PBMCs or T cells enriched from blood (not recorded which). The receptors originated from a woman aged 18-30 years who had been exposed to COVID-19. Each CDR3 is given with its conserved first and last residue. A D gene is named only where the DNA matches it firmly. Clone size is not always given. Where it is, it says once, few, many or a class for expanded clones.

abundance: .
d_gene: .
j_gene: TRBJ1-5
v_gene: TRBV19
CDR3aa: CASREGPVNQPQHF
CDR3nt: TGTGCCAGTAGGGAGGGACCGGTTAATCAGCCCCAGCATTTT

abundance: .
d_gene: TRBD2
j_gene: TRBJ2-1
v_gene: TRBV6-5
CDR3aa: CASGGGFNEQFF
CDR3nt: TGTGCCAGTGGGGGAGGGTTCAATGAGCAGTTCTTC

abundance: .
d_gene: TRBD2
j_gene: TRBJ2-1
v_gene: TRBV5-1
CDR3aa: CASSSGLAGVNNEQFF
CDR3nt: TGCGCCAGCAGCTCGGGACTAGCGGGAGTCAACAATGAGCAGTTCTTC

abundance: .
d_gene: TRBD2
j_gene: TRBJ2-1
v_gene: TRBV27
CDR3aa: CASSSPAGAGGLNNEQFF
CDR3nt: TGTGCCAGCAGTTCCCCAGCTGGAGCGGGGGGGCTGAATAATGAGCAGTTCTTC

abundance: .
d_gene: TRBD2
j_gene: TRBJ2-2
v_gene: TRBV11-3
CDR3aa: CASSPGLLAGGTGELFF
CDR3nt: TGTGCCAGCAGCCCAGGACTGTTAGCGGGAGGGACCGGGGAGCTGTTTTTT

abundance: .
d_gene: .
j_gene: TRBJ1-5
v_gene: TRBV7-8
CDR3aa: CASSLDLRPQHF
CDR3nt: TGTGCCAGCAGCTTAGATCTTCGGCCCCAGCATTTT

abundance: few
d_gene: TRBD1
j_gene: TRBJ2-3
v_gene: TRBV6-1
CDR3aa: CASSEFRTGENTQYF
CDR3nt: TGTGCCAGCAGTGAATTTCGGACAGGGGAAAATACGCAGTATTTT

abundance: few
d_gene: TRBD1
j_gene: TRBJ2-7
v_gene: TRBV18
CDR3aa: CASSPSQGAVSYEQYF
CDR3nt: TGTGCCAGCTCACCCTCACAGGGGGCCGTCTCCTACGAGCAGTACTTC

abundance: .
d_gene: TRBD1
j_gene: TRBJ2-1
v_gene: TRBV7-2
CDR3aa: CASSFDRGREEQFF
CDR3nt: TGTGCCAGCAGCTTTGACAGGGGGAGGGAAGAGCAGTTCTTC

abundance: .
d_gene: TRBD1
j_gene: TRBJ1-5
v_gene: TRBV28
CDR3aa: CASGVQGSNQPQHF
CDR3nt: TGTGCCAGCGGTGTACAGGGGAGCAATCAGCCCCAGCATTTT

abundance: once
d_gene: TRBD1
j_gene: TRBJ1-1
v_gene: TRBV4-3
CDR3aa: CASSQGRQGGLAFF
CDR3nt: TGCGCCAGCAGCCAAGGACGACAGGGGGGTTTGGCTTTCTTT

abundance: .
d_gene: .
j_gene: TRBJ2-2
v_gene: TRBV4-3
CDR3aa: CASSPYEPGELFF
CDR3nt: TGCGCCAGCAGTCCCTACGAACCCGGGGAGCTGTTTTTT

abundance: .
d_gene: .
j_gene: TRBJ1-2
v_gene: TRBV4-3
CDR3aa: CASSQAEGASNYGYTF
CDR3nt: TGCGCCAGCAGCCAAGCCGAGGGCGCAAGTAACTATGGCTACACCTTC

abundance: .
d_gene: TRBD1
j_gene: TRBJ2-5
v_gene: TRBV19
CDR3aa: CASMGQNQETQYF
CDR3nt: TGTGCCAGTATGGGACAGAATCAAGAGACCCAGTACTTC

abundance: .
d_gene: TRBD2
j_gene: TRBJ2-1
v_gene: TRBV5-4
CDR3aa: CASSPPGRATFDEQFF
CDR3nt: TGTGCCAGCAGTCCGCCCGGGAGGGCGACCTTCGATGAGCAGTTCTTC

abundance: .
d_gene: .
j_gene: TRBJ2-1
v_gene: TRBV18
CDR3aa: CASSRGNSYNEQFF
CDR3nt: TGTGCCAGCTCCCGGGGTAACTCCTACAATGAGCAGTTCTTC

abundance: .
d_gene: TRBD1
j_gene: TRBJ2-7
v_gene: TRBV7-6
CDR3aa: CASSLTGTGWHEQYF
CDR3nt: TGTGCCAGCAGCCTCACCGGGACAGGGTGGCACGAGCAGTACTTC

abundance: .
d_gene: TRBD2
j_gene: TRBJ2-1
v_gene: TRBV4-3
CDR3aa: CASSHETGLSREQFF
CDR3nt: TGCGCCAGCAGCCACGAAACGGGACTATCACGAGAGCAGTTCTTC

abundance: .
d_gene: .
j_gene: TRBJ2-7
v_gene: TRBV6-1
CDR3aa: CASSERVSYEQYF
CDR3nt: TGTGCCAGCAGTGAGAGAGTTAGCTACGAGCAGTACTTC

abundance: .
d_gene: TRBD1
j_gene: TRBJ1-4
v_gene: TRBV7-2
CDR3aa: CASRKWTGGEKLFF
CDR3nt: TGTGCCAGCAGGAAGTGGACAGGGGGAGAAAAACTGTTTTTT

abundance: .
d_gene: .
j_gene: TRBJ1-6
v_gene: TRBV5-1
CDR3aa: CASSLQGSGSPLHF
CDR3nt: TGCGCCAGCAGCTTGCAGGGGTCGGGTTCACCCCTCCACTTT

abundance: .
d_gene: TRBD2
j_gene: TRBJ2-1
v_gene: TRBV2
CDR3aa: CASSEEVAGVVNEQFF
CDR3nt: TGTGCCAGCAGTGAAGAGGTAGCGGGGGTTGTCAATGAGCAGTTCTTC

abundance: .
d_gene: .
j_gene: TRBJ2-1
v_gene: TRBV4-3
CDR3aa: CASSQRNEQFF
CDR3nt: TGCGCCAGCAGCCAACGCAATGAGCAGTTCTTC

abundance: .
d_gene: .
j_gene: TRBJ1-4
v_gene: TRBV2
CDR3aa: CASSKTRGARGEKLFF
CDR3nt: TGTGCCAGCAGTAAGACGCGGGGGGCGCGGGGTGAAAAACTGTTTTTT

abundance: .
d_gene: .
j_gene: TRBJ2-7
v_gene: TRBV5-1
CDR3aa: CASSLGSTYEQYF
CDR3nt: TGCGCCAGCAGCCTTGGGAGCACCTACGAGCAGTACTTC

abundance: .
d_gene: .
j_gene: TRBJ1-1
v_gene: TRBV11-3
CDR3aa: CASSARGTTEAFF
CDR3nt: TGTGCCAGCAGTGCGCGAGGAACCACTGAAGCTTTCTTT

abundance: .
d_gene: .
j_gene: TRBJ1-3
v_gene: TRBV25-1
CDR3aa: CASSEQVTLGNTIYF
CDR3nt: TGTGCCAGCAGTGAACAGGTCACCCTCGGAAACACCATATATTTT

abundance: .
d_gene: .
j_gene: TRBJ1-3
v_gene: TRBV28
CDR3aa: CASTGVLSGNTIYF
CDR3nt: TGTGCCAGCACCGGAGTCCTCTCTGGAAACACCATATATTTT

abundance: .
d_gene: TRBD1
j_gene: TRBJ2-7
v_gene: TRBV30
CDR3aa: CACRTGGNNEQYF
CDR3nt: TGTGCCTGTCGGACAGGGGGAAATAACGAGCAGTACTTC

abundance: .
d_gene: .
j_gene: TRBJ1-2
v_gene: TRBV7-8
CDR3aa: CASSLYVTAYGYTF
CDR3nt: TGTGCCAGCAGCTTATATGTGACAGCCTATGGCTACACCTTC

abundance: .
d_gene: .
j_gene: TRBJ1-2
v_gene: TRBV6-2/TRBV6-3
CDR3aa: CASSYVDADGYTF
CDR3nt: TGTGCCAGCAGTTACGTAGACGCGGATGGCTACACCTTC

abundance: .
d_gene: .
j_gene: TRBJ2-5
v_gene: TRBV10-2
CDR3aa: CASSDGGTIETQYF
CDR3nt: TGCGCCAGCAGTGACGGGGGAACAATCGAGACCCAGTACTTC

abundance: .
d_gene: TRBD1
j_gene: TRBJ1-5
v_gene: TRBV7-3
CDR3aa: CASSEMGTGVGQPQHF
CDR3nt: TGTGCCAGCAGCGAAATGGGGACAGGGGTCGGCCAGCCCCAGCATTTT

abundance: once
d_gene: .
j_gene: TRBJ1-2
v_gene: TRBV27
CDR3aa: CASSSSGLPNYGYTF
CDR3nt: TGTGCCAGCAGTTCCTCGGGACTACCTAACTATGGCTACACCTTC

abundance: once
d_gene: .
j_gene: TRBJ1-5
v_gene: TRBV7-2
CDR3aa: CASSLVAGETQPQHF
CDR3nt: TGTGCCAGCAGCTTAGTTGCGGGGGAGACTCAGCCCCAGCATTTT

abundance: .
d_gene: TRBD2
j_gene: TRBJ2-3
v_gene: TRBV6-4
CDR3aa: CASSSGTSGSDTQYF
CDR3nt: TGTGCCAGCAGTTCCGGGACTAGCGGCTCAGATACGCAGTATTTT

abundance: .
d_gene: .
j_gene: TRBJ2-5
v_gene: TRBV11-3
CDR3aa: CASSSTGSDQETQYF
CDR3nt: TGTGCCAGCAGCTCTACAGGGAGCGACCAAGAGACCCAGTACTTC

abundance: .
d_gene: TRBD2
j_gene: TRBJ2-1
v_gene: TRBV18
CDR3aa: CASSPGASGRGDEQFF
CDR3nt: TGTGCCAGCTCACCAGGGGCCAGCGGGAGAGGAGATGAGCAGTTCTTC

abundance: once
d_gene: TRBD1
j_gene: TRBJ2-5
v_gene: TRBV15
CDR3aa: CATSRDRGQGETQYF
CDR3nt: TGTGCCACCAGCAGAGATCGGGGACAGGGGGAGACCCAGTACTTC

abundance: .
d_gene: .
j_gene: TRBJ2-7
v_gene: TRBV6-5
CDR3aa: CASSIGQSYEQYF
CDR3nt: TGTGCCAGCAGTATAGGACAGTCCTACGAGCAGTACTTC

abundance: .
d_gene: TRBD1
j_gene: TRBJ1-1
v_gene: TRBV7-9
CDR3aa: CASSWTGGGMNTEAFF
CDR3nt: TGTGCCAGCAGCTGGACAGGGGGCGGAATGAACACTGAAGCTTTCTTT

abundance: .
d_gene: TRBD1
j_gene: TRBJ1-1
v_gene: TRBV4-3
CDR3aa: CASSHERTGGMNTEAFF
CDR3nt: TGCGCCAGCAGCCACGAAAGGACAGGAGGGATGAACACTGAAGCTTTCTTT

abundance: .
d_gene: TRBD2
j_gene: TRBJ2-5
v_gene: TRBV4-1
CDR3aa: CASSQGLAESETQYF
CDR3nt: TGCGCCAGCAGCCAGGGACTAGCGGAGAGTGAGACCCAGTACTTC

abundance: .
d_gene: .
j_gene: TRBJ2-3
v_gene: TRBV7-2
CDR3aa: CASSSWGGGPTDTQYF
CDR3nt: TGTGCCAGCAGCTCCTGGGGAGGGGGGCCTACAGATACGCAGTATTTT

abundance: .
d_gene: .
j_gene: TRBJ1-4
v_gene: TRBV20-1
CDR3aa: CSAGGEKLFF
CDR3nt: TGCAGTGCTGGCGGTGAAAAACTGTTTTTT

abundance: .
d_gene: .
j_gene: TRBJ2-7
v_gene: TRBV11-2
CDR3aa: CASSFLRATSSYEQYF
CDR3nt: TGTGCCAGCAGCTTCTTGAGGGCAACCAGCTCCTACGAGCAGTACTTC

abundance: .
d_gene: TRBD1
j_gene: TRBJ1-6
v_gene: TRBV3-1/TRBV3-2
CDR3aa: CASSPPQRTGGGSPLHF
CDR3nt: TGTGCCAGCAGCCCACCCCAACGGACAGGGGGCGGATCACCCCTCCACTTT

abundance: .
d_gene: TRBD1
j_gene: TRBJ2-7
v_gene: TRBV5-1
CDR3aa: CASSLAGTGVTYEQYF
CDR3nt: TGCGCCAGCAGCTTGGCCGGGACAGGGGTGACCTACGAGCAGTACTTC

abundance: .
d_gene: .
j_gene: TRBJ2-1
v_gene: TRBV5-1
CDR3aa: CASSLNGLQANEQFF
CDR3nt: TGCGCCAGCAGCTTGAATGGTCTTCAAGCGAATGAGCAGTTCTTC

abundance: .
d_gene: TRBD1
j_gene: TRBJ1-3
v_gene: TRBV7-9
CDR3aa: CASSFWTGSYSGNTIYF
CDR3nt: TGTGCCAGCAGCTTCTGGACAGGCTCTTACTCTGGAAACACCATATATTTT

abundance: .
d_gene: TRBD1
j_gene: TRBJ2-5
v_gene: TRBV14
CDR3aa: CASSQDRGRGETQYF
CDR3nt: TGTGCCAGCAGCCAAGACAGGGGGCGCGGGGAGACCCAGTACTTC

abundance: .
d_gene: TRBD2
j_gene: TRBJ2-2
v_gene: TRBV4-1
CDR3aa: CASSRITSGVNTGELFF
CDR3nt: TGCGCCAGCAGTCGTATAACTAGCGGGGTTAACACCGGGGAGCTGTTTTTT

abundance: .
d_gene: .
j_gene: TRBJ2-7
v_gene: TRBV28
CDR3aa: CASSLSPPTGSYEQYF
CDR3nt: TGTGCCAGCAGTCTCAGCCCGCCGACAGGCTCCTACGAGCAGTACTTC

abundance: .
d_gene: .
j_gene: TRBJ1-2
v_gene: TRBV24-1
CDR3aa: CATADRGNYGYTF
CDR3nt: TGTGCCACCGCGGACAGAGGTAACTATGGCTACACCTTC

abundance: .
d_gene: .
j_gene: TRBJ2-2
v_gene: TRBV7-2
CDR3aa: CASSLTAAGELFF
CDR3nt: TGTGCCAGCAGCTTGACGGCGGCCGGGGAGCTGTTTTTT

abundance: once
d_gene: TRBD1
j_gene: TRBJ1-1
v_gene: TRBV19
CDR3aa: CASSPGTGPRTEAFF
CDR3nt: TGTGCCTCCTCCCCCGGGACAGGGCCGAGGACTGAAGCTTTCTTT

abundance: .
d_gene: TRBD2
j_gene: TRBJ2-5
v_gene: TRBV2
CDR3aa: CASSPSGSRGTQYF
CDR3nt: TGTGCCAGCAGTCCGAGCGGGAGTAGGGGGACCCAGTACTTC

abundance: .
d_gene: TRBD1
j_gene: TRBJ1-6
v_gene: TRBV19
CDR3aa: CASTKKTGVENSPLHF
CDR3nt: TGTGCCAGTACCAAGAAAACAGGGGTTGAGAATTCACCCCTCCACTTT

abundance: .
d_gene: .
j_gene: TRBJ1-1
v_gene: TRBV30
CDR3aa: CAWNRGSNEAFF
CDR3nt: TGTGCCTGGAATCGGGGGTCTAATGAAGCTTTCTTT